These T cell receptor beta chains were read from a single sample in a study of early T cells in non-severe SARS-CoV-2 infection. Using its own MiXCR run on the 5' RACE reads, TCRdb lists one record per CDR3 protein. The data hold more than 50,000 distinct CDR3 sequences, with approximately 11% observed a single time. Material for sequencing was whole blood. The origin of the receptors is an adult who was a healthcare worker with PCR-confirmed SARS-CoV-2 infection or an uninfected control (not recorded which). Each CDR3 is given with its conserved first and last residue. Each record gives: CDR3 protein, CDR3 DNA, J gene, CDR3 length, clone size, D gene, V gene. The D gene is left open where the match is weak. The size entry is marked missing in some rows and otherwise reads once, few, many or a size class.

cdr3_aa: CASSVVPNEKLFF; cdr3_nt: TGTGCCAGCAGCGTAGTTCCCAATGAAAAACTGTTTTTT; j_call: TRBJ1-4; cdr3_length: 13; clone_size: many; d_call: NA; v_call: TRBV9
cdr3_aa: CSVEAPTGSQETQYF; cdr3_nt: TGCAGCGTTGAAGCCCCTACGGGGAGCCAAGAGACCCAGTACTTC; j_call: TRBJ2-5; cdr3_length: 15; clone_size: many; d_call: NA; v_call: TRBV29-1
cdr3_aa: CASSRTAISGTSGRANEQFF; cdr3_nt: TGTGCCAGCAGCCGAACAGCGATTTCCGGGACTAGCGGGAGAGCCAATGAGCAGTTCTTC; j_call: TRBJ2-1; cdr3_length: 20; clone_size: NA; d_call: TRBD2; v_call: TRBV7-9
cdr3_aa: CASSDFPYSGRTNEQFF; cdr3_nt: TGTGCCAGCAGTGACTTTCCTTATAGCGGGAGGACCAATGAGCAGTTCTTC; j_call: TRBJ2-1; cdr3_length: 17; clone_size: few; d_call: TRBD2; v_call: TRBV2
cdr3_aa: CAISPQGAEGYTF; cdr3_nt: TGTGCCATCAGTCCACAGGGGGCTGAAGGCTACACCTTC; j_call: TRBJ1-2; cdr3_length: 13; clone_size: NA; d_call: TRBD1; v_call: TRBV10-3
cdr3_aa: CASSQEGGLQETQYF; cdr3_nt: TGTGCCAGCAGCCAAGAAGGGGGGCTTCAAGAGACCCAGTACTTC; j_call: TRBJ2-5; cdr3_length: 15; clone_size: few; d_call: NA; v_call: TRBV14
cdr3_aa: CSGGGETNYNEQFF; cdr3_nt: TGCAGTGGAGGAGGGGAGACGAACTACAATGAGCAGTTCTTC; j_call: TRBJ2-1; cdr3_length: 14; clone_size: many; d_call: NA; v_call: TRBV20-1
cdr3_aa: CAWTRDRLTEQYF; cdr3_nt: TGTGCCTGGACCAGGGACCGCCTCACCGAGCAGTACTTC; j_call: TRBJ2-7; cdr3_length: 13; clone_size: few; d_call: NA; v_call: TRBV30
cdr3_aa: CSVRRDGAYEQYF; cdr3_nt: TGCAGCGTTCGCCGGGACGGTGCCTACGAGCAGTACTTC; j_call: TRBJ2-7; cdr3_length: 13; clone_size: few; d_call: NA; v_call: TRBV29-1
cdr3_aa: CSVGQGFYEQYF; cdr3_nt: TGCAGCGTGGGACAGGGGTTCTACGAGCAGTACTTC; j_call: TRBJ2-7; cdr3_length: 12; clone_size: NA; d_call: TRBD1; v_call: TRBV29-1
cdr3_aa: CASSLWTGGNEKLFF; cdr3_nt: TGTGCCAGCAGCCTCTGGACAGGGGGTAATGAAAAACTGTTTTTT; j_call: TRBJ1-4; cdr3_length: 15; clone_size: few; d_call: TRBD1; v_call: TRBV7-8
cdr3_aa: CASSQDSDSHTQETQYF; cdr3_nt: TGCGCCAGCAGCCAAGATTCCGACTCCCACACCCAAGAGACCCAGTACTTC; j_call: TRBJ2-5; cdr3_length: 17; clone_size: NA; d_call: NA; v_call: TRBV4-3
cdr3_aa: CASRKGDAQFF; cdr3_nt: TGTGCCAGCAGAAAGGGGGACGCGCAGTTCTTC; j_call: TRBJ2-1; cdr3_length: 11; clone_size: NA; d_call: NA; v_call: TRBV2
cdr3_aa: CASSYFGTSPSGNTIYF; cdr3_nt: TGTGCCAGCAGTTACTTTGGAACGTCCCCCTCTGGAAACACCATATATTTT; j_call: TRBJ1-3; cdr3_length: 17; clone_size: few; d_call: NA; v_call: TRBV6-6
cdr3_aa: CASSVAGGASGSIDTQYF; cdr3_nt: TGTGCCAGCAGCGTAGCCGGGGGGGCTAGCGGGAGCATAGATACGCAGTATTTT; j_call: TRBJ2-3; cdr3_length: 18; clone_size: many; d_call: TRBD2; v_call: TRBV9
cdr3_aa: CASSRDIGEKLFF; cdr3_nt: TGTGCCAGCAGCCGGGACATCGGTGAAAAACTGTTTTTT; j_call: TRBJ1-4; cdr3_length: 13; clone_size: many; d_call: NA; v_call: TRBV7-8
cdr3_aa: CAISDPEYYEQYF; cdr3_nt: TGTGCCATCAGTGATCCGGAATATTACGAGCAGTACTTC; j_call: TRBJ2-7; cdr3_length: 13; clone_size: NA; d_call: NA; v_call: TRBV10-3
cdr3_aa: CATSGIGRGGTDTQYF; cdr3_nt: TGTGCCACCAGTGGTATAGGGCGGGGTGGGACAGATACGCAGTATTTT; j_call: TRBJ2-3; cdr3_length: 16; clone_size: NA; d_call: NA; v_call: TRBV24-1
cdr3_aa: CASSLTRTDEAFF; cdr3_nt: TGCGCCAGCAGCCTTACCAGGACGGATGAAGCTTTCTTT; j_call: TRBJ1-1; cdr3_length: 13; clone_size: many; d_call: NA; v_call: TRBV5-1
cdr3_aa: CASSKEPGDYGYTF; cdr3_nt: TGTGCCAGCAGCAAAGAGCCAGGGGACTATGGCTACACCTTC; j_call: TRBJ1-2; cdr3_length: 14; clone_size: many; d_call: NA; v_call: TRBV21-1
cdr3_aa: CASSSGNTEAFF; cdr3_nt: TGTGCCAGCAGTTCAGGGAACACTGAAGCTTTCTTT; j_call: TRBJ1-1; cdr3_length: 12; clone_size: many; d_call: NA; v_call: TRBV6-5
cdr3_aa: CASSFPTTYNEQFF; cdr3_nt: TGTGCCAGCAGTTTCCCCACCACCTACAATGAGCAGTTCTTC; j_call: TRBJ2-1; cdr3_length: 14; clone_size: NA; d_call: NA; v_call: TRBV6-6
cdr3_aa: CASGSGGYGYTF; cdr3_nt: TGTGCCAGCGGGTCTGGGGGCTATGGCTACACCTTC; j_call: TRBJ1-2; cdr3_length: 12; clone_size: many; d_call: NA; v_call: TRBV11-2
cdr3_aa: CASSAWESLTQYF; cdr3_nt: TGTGCCAGCAGCGCCTGGGAGTCGTTGACGCAGTATTTT; j_call: TRBJ2-3; cdr3_length: 13; clone_size: few; d_call: NA; v_call: TRBV13
cdr3_aa: CASSESDGALGTEAFF; cdr3_nt: TGCGCCAGCAGTGAGTCCGACGGCGCCTTAGGCACTGAAGCTTTCTTT; j_call: TRBJ1-1; cdr3_length: 16; clone_size: NA; d_call: NA; v_call: TRBV10-2
cdr3_aa: CSARDPVGRGGNQPQHF; cdr3_nt: TGCAGTGCTAGAGACCCCGTGGGCAGGGGAGGCAATCAGCCCCAGCATTTT; j_call: TRBJ1-5; cdr3_length: 17; clone_size: NA; d_call: NA; v_call: TRBV20-1
cdr3_aa: CASSLGPQGRRNTEAFF; cdr3_nt: TGTGCCAGCAGCTTAGGCCCGCAGGGGAGGAGGAACACTGAAGCTTTCTTT; j_call: TRBJ1-1; cdr3_length: 17; clone_size: many; d_call: NA; v_call: TRBV7-9
cdr3_aa: CASSQVASGFGDTQYF; cdr3_nt: TGCGCCAGCAGCCAAGTCGCTAGCGGGTTCGGAGATACGCAGTATTTT; j_call: TRBJ2-3; cdr3_length: 16; clone_size: NA; d_call: TRBD2; v_call: TRBV4-3
cdr3_aa: CASSRTGETEKLFF; cdr3_nt: TGTGCCAGCAGCCGGACAGGCGAGACTGAAAAACTGTTTTTT; j_call: TRBJ1-4; cdr3_length: 14; clone_size: NA; d_call: TRBD1; v_call: TRBV11-1
cdr3_aa: CASSIGTGESYGYTF; cdr3_nt: TGTGCCAGCAGCATTGGGACAGGGGAGAGCTATGGCTACACCTTC; j_call: TRBJ1-2; cdr3_length: 15; clone_size: many; d_call: TRBD1; v_call: TRBV11-3
cdr3_aa: CASSEGGLNTEAFF; cdr3_nt: TGTGCCAGCAGTGAAGGGGGTCTGAACACTGAAGCTTTCTTT; j_call: TRBJ1-1; cdr3_length: 14; clone_size: many; d_call: NA; v_call: TRBV25-1
cdr3_aa: CASSLASDDFYNEQFF; cdr3_nt: TGTGCCAGCAGCTTAGCCTCGGACGACTTCTACAATGAGCAGTTCTTC; j_call: TRBJ2-1; cdr3_length: 16; clone_size: few; d_call: NA; v_call: TRBV7-6
cdr3_aa: CASSLGRGSPLHF; cdr3_nt: TGCGCCAGCAGCTTGGGGAGAGGTTCACCCCTCCACTTT; j_call: TRBJ1-6; cdr3_length: 13; clone_size: many; d_call: NA; v_call: TRBV5-1
cdr3_aa: CASSRRESGNTIYF; cdr3_nt: TGCGCCAGCAGTCGCAGGGAATCTGGAAACACCATATATTTT; j_call: TRBJ1-3; cdr3_length: 14; clone_size: few; d_call: NA; v_call: TRBV10-1
cdr3_aa: CASSLEGTQGHEQYF; cdr3_nt: TGCGCCAGCAGCTTGGAAGGGACTCAGGGGCACGAGCAGTACTTC; j_call: TRBJ2-7; cdr3_length: 15; clone_size: many; d_call: NA; v_call: TRBV5-1
cdr3_aa: CASRNAGQGLRADTQYF; cdr3_nt: TGCGCCAGCAGGAATGCGGGACAGGGTCTCAGGGCAGATACGCAGTATTTT; j_call: TRBJ2-3; cdr3_length: 17; clone_size: NA; d_call: TRBD1; v_call: TRBV5-1
cdr3_aa: CSARVRSGQDNSPLHF; cdr3_nt: TGCAGTGCTAGAGTCCGTTCGGGACAGGATAATTCACCCCTCCACTTT; j_call: TRBJ1-6; cdr3_length: 16; clone_size: few; d_call: TRBD1; v_call: TRBV20-1
cdr3_aa: CASRSDREGTEAFF; cdr3_nt: TGTGCCAGCCGCTCGGACAGGGAGGGCACTGAAGCTTTCTTT; j_call: TRBJ1-1; cdr3_length: 14; clone_size: many; d_call: TRBD1; v_call: TRBV7-8
cdr3_aa: CATSELSGSTDTQYF; cdr3_nt: TGTGCCACCAGTGAACTTAGCGGGAGCACAGATACGCAGTATTTT; j_call: TRBJ2-3; cdr3_length: 15; clone_size: few; d_call: TRBD2; v_call: TRBV24-1
cdr3_aa: CSTRQGSNSPLHF; cdr3_nt: TGCAGCACCAGACAGGGAAGCAATTCACCCCTCCACTTT; j_call: TRBJ1-6; cdr3_length: 13; clone_size: NA; d_call: TRBD1; v_call: TRBV20-1
cdr3_aa: CSVPSSYNEQFF; cdr3_nt: TGCAGCGTCCCAAGCTCCTACAATGAGCAGTTCTTC; j_call: TRBJ2-1; cdr3_length: 12; clone_size: NA; d_call: NA; v_call: TRBV29-1
cdr3_aa: CASRTLTGIFHGYTF; cdr3_nt: TGTGCCAGCAGGACGCTAACAGGGATTTTCCATGGCTACACCTTC; j_call: TRBJ1-2; cdr3_length: 15; clone_size: few; d_call: NA; v_call: TRBV6-6
cdr3_aa: CASSQGRSSGRDEQFF; cdr3_nt: TGTGCCAGCAGCCAAGGGCGGAGTAGCGGGAGGGATGAGCAGTTCTTC; j_call: TRBJ2-1; cdr3_length: 16; clone_size: NA; d_call: TRBD2; v_call: TRBV4-2
cdr3_aa: CASSPQGDEQYF; cdr3_nt: TGTGCCAGCAGCCCCCAGGGGGACGAGCAGTACTTC; j_call: TRBJ2-7; cdr3_length: 12; clone_size: many; d_call: TRBD1; v_call: TRBV4-2
cdr3_aa: CASSQDTAGGEQYF; cdr3_nt: TGTGCCAGCAGCCAAGATACAGCGGGAGGCGAGCAGTACTTC; j_call: TRBJ2-7; cdr3_length: 14; clone_size: many; d_call: TRBD2; v_call: TRBV3-1
cdr3_aa: CASSLRQVMNTEAFF; cdr3_nt: TGTGCCAGCAGTCTCCGACAGGTGATGAACACTGAAGCTTTCTTT; j_call: TRBJ1-1; cdr3_length: 15; clone_size: many; d_call: NA; v_call: TRBV28
cdr3_aa: CASSLSGIISYEQYF; cdr3_nt: TGTGCCAGCAGCTTGTCCGGGATCATCTCCTACGAGCAGTACTTC; j_call: TRBJ2-7; cdr3_length: 15; clone_size: few; d_call: NA; v_call: TRBV7-2